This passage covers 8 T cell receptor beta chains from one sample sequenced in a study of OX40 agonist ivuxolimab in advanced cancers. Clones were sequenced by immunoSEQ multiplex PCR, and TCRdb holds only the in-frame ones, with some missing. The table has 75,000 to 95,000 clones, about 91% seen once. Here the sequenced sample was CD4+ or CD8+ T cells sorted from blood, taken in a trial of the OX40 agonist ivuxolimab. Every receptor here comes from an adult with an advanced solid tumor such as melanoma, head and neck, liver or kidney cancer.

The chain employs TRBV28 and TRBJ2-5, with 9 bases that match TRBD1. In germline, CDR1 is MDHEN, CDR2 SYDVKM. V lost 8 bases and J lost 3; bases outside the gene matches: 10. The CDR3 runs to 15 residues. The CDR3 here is CASGLQGAVKETQYF. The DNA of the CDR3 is TGTGCCAGCGGATTACAGGGGGCGGTCAAAGAGACCCAGTACTTC.

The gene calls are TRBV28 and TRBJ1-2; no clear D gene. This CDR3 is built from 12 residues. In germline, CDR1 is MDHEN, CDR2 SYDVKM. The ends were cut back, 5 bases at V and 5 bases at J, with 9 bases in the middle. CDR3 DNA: TGTGCCAGCAGTAAGCCCACGTATGGCTACACCTTC. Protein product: CASSKPTYGYTF.

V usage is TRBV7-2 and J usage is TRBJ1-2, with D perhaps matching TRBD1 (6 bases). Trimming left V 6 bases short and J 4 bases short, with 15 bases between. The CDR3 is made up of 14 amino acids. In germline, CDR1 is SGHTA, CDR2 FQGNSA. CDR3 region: CASRSFGGLYGYTF. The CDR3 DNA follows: TGTGCCAGCAGATCGTTTGGGGGCCTCTATGGCTACACCTTC.

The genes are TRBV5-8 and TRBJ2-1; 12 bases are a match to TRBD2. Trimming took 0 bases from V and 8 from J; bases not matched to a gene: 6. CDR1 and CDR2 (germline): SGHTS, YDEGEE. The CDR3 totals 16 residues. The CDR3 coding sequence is TGTGCCAGCAGCTTGGCTTTGACTAGCGGGAGCTATGAGCAGTTCTTC. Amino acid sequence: CASSLALTSGSYEQFF.

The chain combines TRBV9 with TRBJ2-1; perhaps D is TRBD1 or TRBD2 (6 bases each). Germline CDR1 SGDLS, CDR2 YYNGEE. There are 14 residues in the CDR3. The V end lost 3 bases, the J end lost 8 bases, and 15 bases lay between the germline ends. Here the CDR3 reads CASSAGAGSDEQFF. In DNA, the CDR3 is TGTGCCAGCAGCGCGGGGGCAGGGTCCGATGAGCAGTTCTTC.

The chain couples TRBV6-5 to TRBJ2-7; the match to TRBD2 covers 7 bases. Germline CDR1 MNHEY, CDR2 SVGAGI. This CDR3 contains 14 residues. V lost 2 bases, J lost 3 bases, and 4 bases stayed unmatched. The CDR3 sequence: CASSYPGRSYEQYF. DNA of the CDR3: TGTGCCAGCAGTTACCCCGGGAGGAGCTACGAGCAGTACTTC.

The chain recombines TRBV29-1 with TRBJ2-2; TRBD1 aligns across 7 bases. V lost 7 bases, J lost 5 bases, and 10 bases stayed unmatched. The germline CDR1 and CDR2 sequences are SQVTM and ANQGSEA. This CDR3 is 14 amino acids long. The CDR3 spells CSARTGPQTGELFF. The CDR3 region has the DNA TGCAGCGCTAGGACAGGACCTCAAACCGGGGAGCTGTTTTTT.

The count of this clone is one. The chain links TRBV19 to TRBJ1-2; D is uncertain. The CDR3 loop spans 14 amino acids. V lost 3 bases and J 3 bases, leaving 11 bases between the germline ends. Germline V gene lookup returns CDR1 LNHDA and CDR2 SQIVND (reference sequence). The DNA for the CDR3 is TGTGCCAGTAGTATTGGGCAGGTTGACTATGGCTACACCTTC. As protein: CASSIGQVDYGYTF.